Presented here are 22 T cell receptor beta chains from one specimen sequenced in a study of blood T cell repertoires in COVID-19. Repertoires were generated with immunoSEQ multiplex PCR, while TCRdb's copy carries only in-frame clones and drops some. Of approximately 340,000 clones in the sample, about nine tenths were seen once. What was sequenced was peripheral blood. These receptors were taken from a man aged 25-40 years with COVID-19, enrolled during active disease.

This clone showed up just once. This chain uses TRBV7-9 with TRBJ2-5, with D perhaps TRBD2 (5 bases). The length of the CDR3 is 13 residues. Germline assignment: CDR1 SEHNR and CDR2 FQNEAQ (reference sequence). V dropped 2 bases and J dropped 1 base, with 5 bases sitting between them. This chain's CDR3 is CASSLLAQETQYF. The CDR3 bases are TGTGCCAGCAGCTTACTAGCCCAAGAGACCCAGTACTTC.

The chain combines TRBV7-6 with TRBJ2-5; tentatively, D is TRBD1 (5 bases). The CDR3 is 16 residues long. V lost 5 bases to trimming and J lost 2 bases, with 18 bases between them. Per the germline V gene, CDR1 is SGHVS and CDR2 is FNYEAQ. The chain's CDR3 is CASSQFENRWQETQYF. The CDR3 DNA reads TGTGCCAGCAGCCAATTTGAAAACAGGTGGCAAGAGACCCAGTACTTC.

This chain links TRBV11-2 with TRBJ2-5; 7 positions match TRBD1. CDR1 and CDR2 from the germline V gene are SGHAT and FQNNGV. The CDR3 spans 14 residues. J was trimmed by 3 bases and V by 5 bases; bases with no gene match: 6. The CDR3 bases are TGTGCCAGCAGCGTGGGACAGATAGAAGAGACCCAGTACTTC. Residues: CASSVGQIEETQYF.

The chain's CDR3 is CASSLDAGWNEQYF. Written as DNA, the CDR3 is TGTGCCAGCAGTTTAGACGCAGGGTGGAACGAGCAGTACTTC. The rearrangement joins TRBV27 to TRBJ2-7, with D possibly being TRBD1 (5 bases). Trimming stripped 2 bases from V and 5 bases from J, with 13 bases between. Germline V gene lookup returns CDR1 MNHEY and CDR2 SMNVEV (reference sequence). This CDR3 spans 14 amino acids.

This clone has more than one count but fewer than ten. V usage is TRBV5-6 and J usage is TRBJ1-2, with a possible D match to TRBD1 (6 bases). V was shortened by 4 bases and J by 4 bases, with 17 bases between the two germline ends. Per germline, CDR1 SGHDT and CDR2 YYEEEE. This CDR3 comprises 15 residues. The CDR3 DNA reads as TGTGCCAGCAGCCCCTCATCGGGGGGCGTCTATGGCTACACCTTC. Amino acid sequence: CASSPSSGGVYGYTF.

The CDR3 nucleotides are TGCGCCAGCAGCTCCACCGGAGGACAGTCGGAAAAACTGTTTTTT. Protein sequence: CASSSTGGQSEKLFF. This rearrangement joins TRBV5-1 to TRBJ1-4; tentative D call: TRBD1 (6 bases). Germline V gene lookup returns CDR1 SGHRS and CDR2 YFSETQ. Trimming shortened V by 3 bases and J by 8 bases, and 17 bases separated the two germline ends. This CDR3 contains 15 residues.

The CDR3 spells CSVAANAGDDQPQHF. The CDR3, as DNA: TGCAGCGTTGCGGCGAATGCAGGGGATGATCAGCCCCAGCATTTT. The chain has TRBV29-1 and TRBJ1-5, with TRBD1 as a possible D gene (6 bases). Germline V lookup: CDR1 SQVTM, CDR2 ANQGSEA. This CDR3 spans 15 amino acids. V lost 4 bases and J 5 bases, leaving 18 bases between the germline ends. Filled out from reference TRBV29-1 and TRBJ1-5, the complete variable domain reads SAVISQKPSRDICQRGTSLTIQCQVDSQVTMMFWYRQQPGQSLTLIATANQGSEATYESGFVIDKFPISRPNLTFSTLTVSNMSPEDSSIYLCSVAANAGDDQPQHFGDGTRLSIL.

This clone has a handful of counts. The V and J genes are TRBV5-4 and TRBJ2-7, with 7 positions matching TRBD2. Germline CDR1 SGHNT, CDR2 YYREEE (reference sequence). J lost 4 bases, V lost 1 base, and 11 bases had no gene match. CDR3 size: 16 residues. The CDR3 region is CASSLKISGFGYEQYF. The CDR3 DNA reads TGTGCCAGCAGCTTGAAGATTAGCGGGTTCGGGTACGAGCAGTACTTC.

This clone was recorded once. The CDR3 DNA sequence: TGTGCCAGCAGACAACCGGGACAGGGGAACGAGCAGTACTTC. It yields the protein CASRQPGQGNEQYF. The chain employs TRBV27 and TRBJ2-7; 10 bases are shared with TRBD1. The CDR3 is 14 residues long. Trimming at V came to 6 bases and at J to 5 bases, leaving 7 bases not matched to a gene. Germline CDR1 MNHEY, CDR2 SMNVEV (reference sequence).

A single count supports this clone. The genes are TRBV14 and TRBJ2-3; D gene ambiguous. Deletions cut 8 bases from V and 6 bases from J, with 12 bases between. This CDR3 has 12 residues. Germline CDR1 is SGHDN and CDR2 is FVKESK. CDR3 in DNA: TGTGCCAGCTCGTCTAGGCGTGATACGCAGTATTTT. Amino acid sequence: CASSSRRDTQYF. Based on the CDR3 plus reference TRBV14 and TRBJ2-3, the full variable domain is EAGVTQFPSHSVIEKGQTVTLRCDPISGHDNLYWYRRVMGKEIKFLLHFVKESKQDESGMPNNRFLAERTGGTYSTLKVQPAELEDSGVYFCASSSRRDTQYFGPGTRLTVL.

The chain carries TRBV18 and TRBJ1-2, with TRBD1 matching over 8 bases. Germline assignment: CDR1 KGHSH and CDR2 LQKENI. The CDR3 totals 14 residues. The ends lost 5 bases at V and 8 bases at J; junction bases unmatched: 10. The chain's CDR3 is CASSTSQGARGYTF. As DNA, the CDR3 is TGTGCCAGCTCAACAAGCCAGGGGGCTCGGGGCTACACCTTC.

The CDR3 DNA follows: TGTGCCAGCTCACTCGGACAGGGGTCTTCTGCTGGAAACACCATATATTTT. This gives the protein CASSLGQGSSAGNTIYF. The rearrangement links TRBV18 to TRBJ1-3; TRBD1 aligns across 9 bases. Germline CDR1 and CDR2: KGHSH and LQKENI. This CDR3 comprises 17 residues. V was clipped by 4 bases and J by 2 bases; unmatched bases: 9.

The chain combines TRBV12-3 or TRBV12-4 with TRBJ2-7, with TRBD2 identical over 8 bases. The V segment lost 7 bases and the J segment 0 bases; nucleotides outside the gene matches: 2. The CDR3 has 13 residues. CDR3 bases: TGTGCCAGCACCGGGAGGGGCTCCTACGAGCAGTACTTC. Its protein is CASTGRGSYEQYF.

About this clone: At one end, the junction sequence differs from germline, possibly due to a read error. The chain has TRBV6-5 and TRBJ1-5, with unresolved D. The CDR3 is 12 residues long. Germline V gene sequence: CDR1 MNHEY, CDR2 SVGAGI. The CDR3 is CASRMGNQAQHF. The CDR3 nucleotides are TGTGCCAGCAGAATGGGTAATCAGGCCCAGCATTTT.

This clone was seen only once. This chain links TRBV13 with TRBJ2-2, with 11 bases matching TRBD2. Germline V CDR1 and CDR2: PRHDT, FYEKMQ (reference sequence). J was trimmed by 3 bases and V by 5 bases; bases with no gene match: 11. The CDR3 loop spans 18 amino acids. For the CDR3, the DNA is TGTGCCAGCAGCCTCCGCGGTAGCGGGGGGGCCTACACCGGGGAGCTGTTTTTT. Residues: CASSLRGSGGAYTGELFF.

The chain combines TRBV5-6 with TRBJ1-2, with D unclear. The ends were cut back, 3 bases at V and 6 bases at J, with 12 bases in the middle. CDR3 length equals 13 residues. In germline, CDR1 is SGHDT, CDR2 YYEEEE. CDR3 bases: TGTGCCAGCAGCTCTGACCGGAGGGATGGCTACACCTTC. Its translation is CASSSDRRDGYTF.

The chain combines TRBV7-9 with TRBJ2-1; TRBD2 agrees at 8 bases. CDR3 size: 13 residues. Trimming cost V 5 bases and J 7 bases; bases outside gene matches: 4. Per germline, CDR1 SEHNR and CDR2 FQNEAQ (reference sequence). The CDR3 reads CASSPGGQNEQFF. CDR3 coding DNA: TGTGCCAGCAGCCCGGGGGGGCAAAATGAGCAGTTCTTC. Complete variable domain (other parts from reference TRBV7-9 and TRBJ2-1): DTGVSQNPRHKITKRGQNVTFRCDPISEHNRLYWYRQTLGQGPEFLTYFQNEAQLEKSRLLSDRFSAERPKGSFSTLEIQRTEQGDSAMYLCASSPGGQNEQFFGPGTRLTVL.

V and J are TRBV10-3 and TRBJ1-2; TRBD1 matches 7 bases. The V gene end was trimmed by 6 bases and the J gene end by 0 bases; junction bases not matched to a gene: 22. Germline CDR1 ENHRY, CDR2 SYGVKD. The CDR3 covers 20 residues. The CDR3 region is CAIRAKAGGGERDANYGYTF. The DNA for the CDR3 is TGTGCCATCAGAGCAAAGGCGGGAGGGGGCGAACGAGATGCTAACTATGGCTACACCTTC.

The sample holds one count of this clone. The chain joins TRBV12-3 or TRBV12-4 to TRBJ2-1, with D hard to call. Trimming shortened V by 1 base and J by 6 bases, and 7 bases separated the two germline ends. The CDR3 loop spans 13 amino acids. The CDR3 nucleotides are TGTGCCAGCAGTTTAGGCAGGCCCAATGAGCAGTTCTTC. Protein sequence: CASSLGRPNEQFF.

V is TRBV6-2 or TRBV6-3 and J is TRBJ2-7; 8 bases line up with TRBD2. The germline V gene has CDR1 MNHEY and CDR2 SVGEGT. The CDR3 is 20 amino acids. V was pared by 0 bases and J by 0 bases, with 16 bases of the junction left unmatched. CDR3 loop: CASSYSRGRTSPRLSYEQYF. The CDR3 bases are TGTGCCAGCAGTTACTCGAGGGGTCGGACTAGCCCAAGACTCTCCTACGAGCAGTACTTC.

The chain couples TRBV19 to TRBJ2-3; tentatively, D is TRBD1 (5 bases). Germline V CDR1 and CDR2: LNHDA, SQIVND (reference sequence). Trimming took 6 bases from V and 8 from J, leaving 12 bases between them. The CDR3 consists of 12 residues. CDR3: CASSPGWSTQYF. The CDR3 nucleotides are TGTGCCAGTAGCCCAGGGTGGAGTACGCAGTATTTT.

V and J are TRBV10-2 and TRBJ2-4, with TRBD1 matching 7 bases. V trimming: 5 bases; J trimming: 8 bases; junction bases outside the gene matches: 9. The CDR3 is made up of 14 amino acids. CDR1 is WSHSY and CDR2 is SAAADI in the germline V gene. The CDR3 here is CASSKQGISDIQYF. The CDR3 nucleotides read TGCGCCAGCAGTAAACAGGGGATCTCGGACATTCAGTACTTC.